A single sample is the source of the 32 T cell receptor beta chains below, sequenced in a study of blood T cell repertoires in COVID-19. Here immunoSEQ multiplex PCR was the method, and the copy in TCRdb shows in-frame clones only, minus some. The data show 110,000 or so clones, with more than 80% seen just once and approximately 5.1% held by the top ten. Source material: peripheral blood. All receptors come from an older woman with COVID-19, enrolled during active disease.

CDR3 nucleotides: TGTGCCAGCCAACAGGGTTTCATGAACACTGAAGCTTTCTTT. Encoded protein: CASQQGFMNTEAFF. This rearrangement joins TRBV6-5 to TRBJ1-1; D might be TRBD1 (6 bases). The CDR3 extends over 14 amino acids. V was cut by 8 bases and J by 0 bases, with 13 bases left in between. Per germline, CDR1 MNHEY and CDR2 SVGAGI.

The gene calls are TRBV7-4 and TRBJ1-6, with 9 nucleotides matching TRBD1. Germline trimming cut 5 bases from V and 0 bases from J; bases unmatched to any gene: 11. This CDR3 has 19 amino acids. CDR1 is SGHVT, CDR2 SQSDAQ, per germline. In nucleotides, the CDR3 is TGTGCCAGCAGCCTGCGGGACAGGGCCGCGAACTCCTATAATTCACCCCTCCACTTT. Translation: CASSLRDRAANSYNSPLHF.

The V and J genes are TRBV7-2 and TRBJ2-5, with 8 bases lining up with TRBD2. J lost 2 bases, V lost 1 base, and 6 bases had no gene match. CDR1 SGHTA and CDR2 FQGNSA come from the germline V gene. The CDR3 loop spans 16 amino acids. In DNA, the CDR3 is TGTGCCAGCAGCTTAGATCTAGCGGGTGCTCAAGAGACCCAGTACTTC. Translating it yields CASSLDLAGAQETQYF. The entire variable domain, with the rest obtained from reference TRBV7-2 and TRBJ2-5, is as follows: GAGVSQSPSNKVTEKGKDVELRCDPISGHTALYWYRQSLGQGLEFLIYFQGNSAPDKSGLPSDRFSAERTGGSVSTLTIQRTQQEDSAVYLCASSLDLAGAQETQYFGPGTRLLVL.

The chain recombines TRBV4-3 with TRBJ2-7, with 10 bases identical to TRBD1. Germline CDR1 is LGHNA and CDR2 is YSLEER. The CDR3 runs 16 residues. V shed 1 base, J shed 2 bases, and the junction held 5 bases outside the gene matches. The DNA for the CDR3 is TGCGCCAGCAGCCAAGGGTCCGGGACAGGGGCCTACGAGCAGTACTTC. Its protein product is CASSQGSGTGAYEQYF.

The CDR3 sequence: CASSQWDRGLDEQYF. The CDR3 DNA reads TGTGCCAGCAGCCAGTGGGACAGGGGGCTTGACGAGCAGTACTTC. The genes are TRBV7-2 and TRBJ2-7; TRBD1 matches at 12 bases. There are 15 residues in the CDR3. The J segment lost 5 bases and the V segment lost 5 bases, leaving 7 bases of the junction unmatched. The V gene's germline CDR1 is SGHTA and CDR2 FQGNSA.

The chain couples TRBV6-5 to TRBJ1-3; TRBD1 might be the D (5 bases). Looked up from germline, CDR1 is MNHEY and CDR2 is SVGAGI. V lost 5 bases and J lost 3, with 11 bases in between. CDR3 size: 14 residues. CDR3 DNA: TGTGCCAGCAGTCAGCAGGGAAGTGGAAACACCATATATTTT. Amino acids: CASSQQGSGNTIYF.

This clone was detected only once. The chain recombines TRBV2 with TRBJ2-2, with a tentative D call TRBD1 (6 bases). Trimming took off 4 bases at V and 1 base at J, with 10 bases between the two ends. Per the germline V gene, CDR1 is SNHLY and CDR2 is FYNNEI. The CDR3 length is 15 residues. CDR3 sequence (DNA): TGTGCCAGCAGTGTTGTACAGGGGAACACCGGGGAGCTGTTTTTT. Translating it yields CASSVVQGNTGELFF. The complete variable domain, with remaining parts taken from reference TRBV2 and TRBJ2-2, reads EPEVTQTPSHQVTQMGQEVILRCVPISNHLYFYWYRQILGQKVEFLVSFYNNEISEKSEIFDDQFSVERPDGSNFTLKIRSTKLEDSAMYFCASSVVQGNTGELFFGEGSRLTVL.

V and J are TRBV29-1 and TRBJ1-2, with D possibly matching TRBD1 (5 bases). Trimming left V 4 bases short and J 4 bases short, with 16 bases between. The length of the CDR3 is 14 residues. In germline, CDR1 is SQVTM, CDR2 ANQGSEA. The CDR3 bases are TGCAGCGTTGGCCAAAGGGGATCAGTCTATGGCTACACCTTC. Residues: CSVGQRGSVYGYTF.

CDR3 residues: CASSLSPDRGNEQFF. In DNA, the CDR3 is TGTGCCAGCAGCTTAAGCCCGGACAGGGGAAATGAGCAGTTCTTC. The chain combines TRBV7-3 with TRBJ2-1, with 9 positions matching TRBD1. This CDR3 contains 15 residues. Germline V gene sequence: CDR1 SGHTA, CDR2 FQGTGA. With 1 base clipped from V and 7 bases from J, the junction kept 5 bases outside the gene matches.

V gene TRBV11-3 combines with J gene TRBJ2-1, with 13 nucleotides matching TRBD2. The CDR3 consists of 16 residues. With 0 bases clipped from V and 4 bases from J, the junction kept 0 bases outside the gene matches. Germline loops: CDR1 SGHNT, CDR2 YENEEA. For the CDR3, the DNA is TGTGCCAGCAGCTTAGAGACTAGCGGGGGGTACAATGAGCAGTTCTTC. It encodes CASSLETSGGYNEQFF.

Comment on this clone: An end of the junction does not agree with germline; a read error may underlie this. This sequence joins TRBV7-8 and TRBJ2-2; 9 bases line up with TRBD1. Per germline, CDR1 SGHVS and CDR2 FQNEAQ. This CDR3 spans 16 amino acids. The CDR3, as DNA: TGTGCCGGCAGTCCCCCTTGGGACAGGGTTGGCGGGGAGCTGTTTTTT. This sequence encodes CAGSPPWDRVGGELFF.

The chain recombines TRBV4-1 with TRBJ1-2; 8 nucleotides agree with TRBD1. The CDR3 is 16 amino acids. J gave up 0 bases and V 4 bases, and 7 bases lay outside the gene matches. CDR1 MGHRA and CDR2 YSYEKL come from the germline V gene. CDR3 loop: CASSLGQGNSNYGYTF. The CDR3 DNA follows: TGCGCCAGCAGCCTCGGACAGGGAAACTCTAACTATGGCTACACCTTC.

The CDR3 here is CASSPRGGAATGELFF. CDR3 DNA sequence: TGTGCCAGCAGCCCTCGCGGGGGGGCCGCCACCGGGGAGCTGTTTTTT. The rearrangement uses TRBV9 and TRBJ2-2; 9 bases agree with TRBD2. With V trimmed by 4 bases and J by 4 bases, 8 bases remained unmatched. Germline CDR1 is SGDLS and CDR2 is YYNGEE. The CDR3 length is 16 residues. The entire variable domain, with the rest obtained from reference TRBV9 and TRBJ2-2, is as follows: DSGVTQTPKHLITATGQRVTLRCSPRSGDLSVYWYQQSLDQGLQFLIQYYNGEERAKGNILERFSAQQFPDLHSELNLSSLELGDSALYFCASSPRGGAATGELFFGEGSRLTVL.

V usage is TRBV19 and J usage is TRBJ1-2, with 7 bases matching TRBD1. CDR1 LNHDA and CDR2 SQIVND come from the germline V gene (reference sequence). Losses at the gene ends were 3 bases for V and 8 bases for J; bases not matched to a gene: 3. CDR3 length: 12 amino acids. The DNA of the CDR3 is TGTGCCAGTAGTATGGACAGGCTCGGCTACACCTTC. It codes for CASSMDRLGYTF. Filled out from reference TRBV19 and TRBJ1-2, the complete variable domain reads DGGITQSPKYLFRKEGQNVTLSCEQNLNHDAMYWYRQDPGQGLRLIYYSQIVNDFQKGDIAEGYSVSREKKESFPLTVTSAQKNPTAFYLCASSMDRLGYTFGSGTRLTVV.

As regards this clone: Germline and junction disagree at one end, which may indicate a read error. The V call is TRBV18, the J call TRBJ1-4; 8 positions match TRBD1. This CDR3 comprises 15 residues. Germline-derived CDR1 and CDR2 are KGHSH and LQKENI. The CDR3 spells CASSPRQGLGEKLFF. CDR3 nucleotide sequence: TGTGCCAGCTCGCCACGACAGGGGCTCGGAGAAAAACTGTTTTTT. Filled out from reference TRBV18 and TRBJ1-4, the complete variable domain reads NAGVMQNPRHLVRRRGQEARLRCSPMKGHSHVYWYRQLPEEGLKFMVYLQKENIIDESGMPKERFSAEFPKEGPSILRIQQVVRGDSAAYFCASSPRQGLGEKLFFGSGTQLSVL.

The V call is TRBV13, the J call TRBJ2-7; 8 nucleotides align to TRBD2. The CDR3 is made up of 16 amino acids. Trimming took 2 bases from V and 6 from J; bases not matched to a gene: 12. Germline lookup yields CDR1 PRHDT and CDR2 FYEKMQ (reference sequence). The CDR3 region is CASSLISGGLLGEQYF. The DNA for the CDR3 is TGTGCCAGCAGCTTAATCTCGGGGGGGCTCTTGGGCGAGCAGTACTTC.

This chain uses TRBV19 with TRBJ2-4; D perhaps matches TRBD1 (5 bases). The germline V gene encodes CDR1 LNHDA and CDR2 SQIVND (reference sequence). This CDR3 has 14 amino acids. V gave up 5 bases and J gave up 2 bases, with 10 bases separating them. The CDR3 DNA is TGTGCCAGTAGTCCAGGGTTCCCCAAAAACATTCAGTACTTC. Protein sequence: CASSPGFPKNIQYF.

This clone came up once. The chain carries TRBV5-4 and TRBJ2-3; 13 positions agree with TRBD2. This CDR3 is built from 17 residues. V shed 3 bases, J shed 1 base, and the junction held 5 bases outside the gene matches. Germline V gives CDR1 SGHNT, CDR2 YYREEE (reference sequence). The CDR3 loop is CASSSLGTSGGTDTQYF. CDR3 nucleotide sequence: TGTGCCAGCAGCTCCCTCGGGACTAGCGGGGGCACAGATACGCAGTATTTT.

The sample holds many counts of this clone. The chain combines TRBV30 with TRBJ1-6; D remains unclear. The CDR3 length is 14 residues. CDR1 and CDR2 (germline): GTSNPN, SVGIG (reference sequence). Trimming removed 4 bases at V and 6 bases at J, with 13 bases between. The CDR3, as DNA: TGTGCCTGGAATTGGGCGCGTGGTAATTCACCCCTCCACTTT. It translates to CAWNWARGNSPLHF.

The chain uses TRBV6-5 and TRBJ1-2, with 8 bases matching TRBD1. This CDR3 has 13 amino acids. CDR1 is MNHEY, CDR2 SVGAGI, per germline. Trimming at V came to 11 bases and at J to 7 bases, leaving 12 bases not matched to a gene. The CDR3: CAGGTAGGFGYTF. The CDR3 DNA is TGTGCCGGGGGGACAGCAGGGGGCTTTGGCTACACCTTC.

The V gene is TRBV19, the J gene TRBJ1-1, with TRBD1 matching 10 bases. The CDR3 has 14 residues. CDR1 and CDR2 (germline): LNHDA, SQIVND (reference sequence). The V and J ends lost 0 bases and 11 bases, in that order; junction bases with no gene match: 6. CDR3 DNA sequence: TGTGCCAGTAGTATAGATCCGACAGGGGGCTTCGCTTTCTTT. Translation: CASSIDPTGGFAFF.

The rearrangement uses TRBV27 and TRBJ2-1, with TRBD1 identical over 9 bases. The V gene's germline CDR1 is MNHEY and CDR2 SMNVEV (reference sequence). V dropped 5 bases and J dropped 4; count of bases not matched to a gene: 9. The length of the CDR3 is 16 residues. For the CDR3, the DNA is TGTGCCAGCAGTACTTTACAGGGGGCGGGTTACAATGAGCAGTTCTTC. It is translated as CASSTLQGAGYNEQFF.

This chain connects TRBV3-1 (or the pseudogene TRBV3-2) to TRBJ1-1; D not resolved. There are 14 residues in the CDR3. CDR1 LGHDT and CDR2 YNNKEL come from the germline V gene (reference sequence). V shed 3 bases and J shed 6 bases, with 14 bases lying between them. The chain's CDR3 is CASSQAQIKSEAFF. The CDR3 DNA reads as TGTGCCAGCAGCCAGGCCCAAATTAAATCTGAAGCTTTCTTT.

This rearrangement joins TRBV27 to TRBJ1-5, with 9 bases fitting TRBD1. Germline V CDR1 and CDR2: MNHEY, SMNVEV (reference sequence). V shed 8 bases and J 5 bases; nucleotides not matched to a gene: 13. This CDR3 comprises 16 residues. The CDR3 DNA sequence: TGTGCCAGCCAAACGAGGGGACAGGGCGGGGATCAGCCCCAGCATTTT. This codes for CASQTRGQGGDQPQHF.

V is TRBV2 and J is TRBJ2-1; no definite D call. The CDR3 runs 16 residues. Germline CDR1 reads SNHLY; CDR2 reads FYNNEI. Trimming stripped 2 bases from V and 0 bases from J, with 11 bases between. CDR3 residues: CASSESSFSSYNEQFF. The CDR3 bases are TGTGCCAGCAGTGAAAGTTCCTTTAGCTCCTACAATGAGCAGTTCTTC.

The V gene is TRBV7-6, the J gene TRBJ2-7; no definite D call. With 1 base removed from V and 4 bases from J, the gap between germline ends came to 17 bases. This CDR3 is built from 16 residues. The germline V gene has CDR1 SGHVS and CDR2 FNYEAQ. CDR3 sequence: CASSLESGVFAYEQYF. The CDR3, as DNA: TGTGCCAGCAGCTTAGAATCAGGTGTATTCGCTTACGAGCAGTACTTC.

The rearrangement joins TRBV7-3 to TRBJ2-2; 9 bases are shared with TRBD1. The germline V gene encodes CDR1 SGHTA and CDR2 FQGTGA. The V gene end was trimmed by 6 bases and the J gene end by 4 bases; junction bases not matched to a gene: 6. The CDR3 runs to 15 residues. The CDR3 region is CASRDGTGSTGELFF. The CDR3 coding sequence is TGTGCCAGCAGGGACGGGACAGGGAGCACCGGGGAGCTGTTTTTT.

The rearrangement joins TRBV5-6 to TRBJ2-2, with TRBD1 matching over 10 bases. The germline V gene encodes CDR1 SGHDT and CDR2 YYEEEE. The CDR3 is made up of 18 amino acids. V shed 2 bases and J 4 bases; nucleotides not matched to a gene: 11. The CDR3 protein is CASSFGPVGQGSTGELFF. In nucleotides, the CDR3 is TGTGCCAGCAGCTTTGGACCCGTGGGACAGGGGAGCACCGGGGAGCTGTTTTTT.

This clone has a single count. The CDR3 here is CASRSTRAGELFF. The CDR3 coding sequence is TGTGCCAGCAGATCCACTAGGGCCGGGGAGCTGTTTTTT. This rearrangement joins TRBV12-3 or TRBV12-4 to TRBJ2-2; D is perhaps TRBD2 (5 bases). V lost 6 bases, J lost 6 bases, and 11 bases lay in between. CDR3 size: 13 residues.

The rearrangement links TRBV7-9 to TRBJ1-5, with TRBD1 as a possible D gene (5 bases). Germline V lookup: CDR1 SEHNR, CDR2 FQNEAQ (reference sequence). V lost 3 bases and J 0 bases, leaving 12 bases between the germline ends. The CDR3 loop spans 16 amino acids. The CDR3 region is CASSFNQGYSNQPQHF. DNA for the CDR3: TGTGCCAGCAGCTTCAACCAGGGATATAGCAATCAGCCCCAGCATTTT.

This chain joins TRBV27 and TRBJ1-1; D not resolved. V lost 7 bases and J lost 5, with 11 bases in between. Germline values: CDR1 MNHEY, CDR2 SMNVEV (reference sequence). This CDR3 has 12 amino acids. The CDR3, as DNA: TGTGCCAGCAAGTCGGGGTGGACTGAAGCTTTCTTT. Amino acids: CASKSGWTEAFF.

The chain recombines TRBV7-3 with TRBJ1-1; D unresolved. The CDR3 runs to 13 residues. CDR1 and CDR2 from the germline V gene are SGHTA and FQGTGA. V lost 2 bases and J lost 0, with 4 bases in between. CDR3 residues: CASSLQMNTEAFF. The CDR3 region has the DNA TGTGCCAGCAGCTTACAGATGAACACTGAAGCTTTCTTT.